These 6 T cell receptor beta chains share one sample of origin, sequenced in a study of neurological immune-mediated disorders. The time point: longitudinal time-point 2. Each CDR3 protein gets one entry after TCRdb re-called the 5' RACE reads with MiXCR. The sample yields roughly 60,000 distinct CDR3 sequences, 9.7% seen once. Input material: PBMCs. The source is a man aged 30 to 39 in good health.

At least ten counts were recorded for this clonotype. As DNA, the CDR3 is TGCGCCAGCAGCTTGGGGGCCTACGAGCAGTACTTC. It yields the protein CASSLGAYEQYF. The gene calls are TRBV5-1 and TRBJ2-7; D uncertain. V was trimmed by 0 bases and J by 2 bases, leaving 3 bases between them. Germline V gene lookup returns CDR1 SGHRS and CDR2 YFSETQ. The CDR3 is 12 residues long. Drawing the rest from reference TRBV5-1 and TRBJ2-7, the complete variable domain is KAGVTQTPRYLIKTRGQQVTLSCSPISGHRSVSWYQQTPGQGLQFLFEYFSETQRNKGNFPGRFSGRQFSNSRSEMNVSTLELGDSALYLCASSLGAYEQYFGPGTRLTVT.

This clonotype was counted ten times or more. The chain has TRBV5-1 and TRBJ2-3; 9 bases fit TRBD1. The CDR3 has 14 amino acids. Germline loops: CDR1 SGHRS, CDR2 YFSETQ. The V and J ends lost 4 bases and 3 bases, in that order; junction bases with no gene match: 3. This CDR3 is CASSRDRVTDTQYF. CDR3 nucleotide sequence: TGCGCCAGCAGCAGGGACAGGGTGACAGATACGCAGTATTTT.

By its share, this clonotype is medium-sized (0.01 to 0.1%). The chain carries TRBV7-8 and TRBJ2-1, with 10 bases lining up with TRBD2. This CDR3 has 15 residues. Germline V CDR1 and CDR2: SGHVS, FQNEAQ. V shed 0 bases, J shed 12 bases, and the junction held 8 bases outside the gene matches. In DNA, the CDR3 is TGTGCCAGCAGCTTAGCACCTAGCGGGGGACCCTGGCAGTTCTTC. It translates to CASSLAPSGGPWQFF.

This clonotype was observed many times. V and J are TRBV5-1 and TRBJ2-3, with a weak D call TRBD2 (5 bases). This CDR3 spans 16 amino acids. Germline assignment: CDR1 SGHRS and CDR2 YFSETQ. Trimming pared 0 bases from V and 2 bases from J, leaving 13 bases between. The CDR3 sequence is CASSLGLADLTDTQYF. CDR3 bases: TGCGCCAGCAGCTTGGGTCTAGCCGATCTCACAGATACGCAGTATTTT.

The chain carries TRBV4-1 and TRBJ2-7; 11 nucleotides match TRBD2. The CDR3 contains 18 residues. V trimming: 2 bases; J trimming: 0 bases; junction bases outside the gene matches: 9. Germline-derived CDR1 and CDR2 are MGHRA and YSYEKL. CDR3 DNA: TGCGCCAGCAGCCAAAGGCTAGCGGGAGGTCTACCCTCCTACGAGCAGTACTTC. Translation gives CASSQRLAGGLPSYEQYF.

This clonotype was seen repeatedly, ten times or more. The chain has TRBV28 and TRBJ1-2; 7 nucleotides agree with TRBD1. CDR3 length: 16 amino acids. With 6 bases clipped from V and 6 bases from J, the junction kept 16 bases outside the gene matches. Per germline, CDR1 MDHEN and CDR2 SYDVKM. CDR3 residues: CASSVPRTGSRNGYTF. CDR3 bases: TGTGCCAGCAGCGTACCCCGGACAGGAAGCCGGAATGGCTACACCTTC.